This T cell receptor (beta chain) was retrieved from a study of human T cells and chemical hapten exposure. The time point: patch test 2, 6 weeks after DPC sensitization. Treatment: therapeutic diphenylcyclopropenone sensitization with weekly scalp DPC. TCRdb used MiXCR to reprocess the RACE reads, holding one entry per CDR3 protein. Of about 69,000 distinct CDR3 sequences detected, under 13% appear once; the ten largest clones hold around 7%. The CDR3 is made up of 15 amino acids. Trimming stripped 5 bases from V and 5 bases from J, with 18 bases between. Germline V CDR1 and CDR2: PRHDT, FYEKMQ (reference sequence).

The genes are TRBV13 and TRBJ1-1; D is ambiguous. Sequenced here: whole blood, sampled in connection with sensitization to the hapten diphenylcyclopropenone (DPC). The receptor was derived from a woman aged 50 to 60 with alopecia areata. Some clones in this sample may be carry-over from other donors' samples. CDR3 loop: CASSALQPPPTEAFF. In nucleotides, the CDR3 is TGTGCCAGCAGCGCGCTCCAACCCCCCCCGACTGAAGCTTTCTTT.